This TCR beta chain was sequenced in a study of PD-L1 blockade in urothelial cancer. The overall study: Patients' atezolizumab regimen, 1,200 mg intravenously every 3 weeks, began in about 2014. There were a median of about 150,000 T cells in blood samples. Findings and caveats of the study: By 3 weeks, tumor-associated blood clones had expanded more in durable-benefit patients.

Points on this clone: Its antigen is not identified.

Germline lookup yields CDR1 SGHAT and CDR2 FQNNGV. This CDR3 contains 15 residues. V lost 2 bases to trimming and J lost 4 bases, with 15 bases between them. Profiling relied on immunoSEQ multiplex PCR, and the TCRdb table lists in-frame clones only, not all of them. The repertoire consists of approximately 50,000 clones, with 70% to 90% occurring once and the leading ten covering less than 3%. The time point was: peripheral blood 6 weeks after treatment start. Per patient, between 1 and 8 samples were collected at pretreatment and on-treatment time points. The genes are TRBV11-2 and TRBJ2-7; tentative D call: TRBD1 (6 bases). The TCR sequence derives from a man aged 60 to 69 with urothelial cancer. The specimen was PBMCs, collected around atezolizumab (anti-PD-L1) treatment. The CDR3 protein is CASSLPSQGVYEQYF. Written as DNA, the CDR3 is TGTGCCAGCAGCTTACCCTCACAGGGTGTATACGAGCAGTACTTC.